This record looks at one T cell receptor beta chain sequence and its context. Its antigen is undetermined. This sample was taken from a study of early T cells in non-severe SARS-CoV-2 infection. Study-wide background: Sequencing of unsorted whole blood was done on bulk RNA, leaving chains unpaired. General study points: Private and CD4 specificities were missed by VDJdb matching, skewed to anti-spike CD8.

Germline CDR1 is DFQATT and CDR2 is SNEGSKA (reference sequence). The CDR3 length is 12 residues. Trimming removed 5 bases at V and 1 base at J, with 8 bases between. Each cDNA molecule carried a unique molecular identifier. TCRdb analysed the 5' RACE reads with MiXCR anew, one entry per CDR3 protein. The table shows more than 95,000 distinct CDR3 sequences, with approximately 11% occurring only once. The sample consisted of whole blood, taken at baseline. The receptor's source is an adult who was a healthcare worker with PCR-confirmed SARS-CoV-2 infection or an uninfected control (not recorded which). The chain uses TRBV20-1 and TRBJ1-1; D gene ambiguous. DNA of the CDR3: TGCAGTGCTCCACGGGGGAACACTGAAGCTTTCTTT. Its translation: CSAPRGNTEAFF.